Each of the 30 T cell receptor delta chains below was sequenced from the same sample in a study of gammadelta T cells in human blood (dated by TCRdb to the early 2020s). To prepare the library, RT-PCR was applied. Instrument used: Illumina MiSeq. Clone calls in TCRdb were regenerated from the public reads with CATT, after which identical DNA sequences shared one row. The table for this sample lists approximately 980 delta-chain clones; 41% of them were counted only once. The ten top clones hold around 20% of the sample. The sequencing input was non-Vgamma9Vdelta2 gamma-delta T cells from infant blood. The receptors were gathered from a human donor.

In the case of this clone: One base away lies a much larger clone, so this may be a sequencing read error. Other DNA sequences in this sample translate to the same CDR3. V is TRDV1 and J is TRDJ1, with D tentatively TRDD3 (6 bases). Looked up from germline, CDR1 is TSWWSYY and CDR2 is QGS. The CDR3 is 16 residues long. V dropped 5 bases and J dropped 10 bases, with 26 bases sitting between them. CDR3 in DNA: TGTGCTCTTGGGAACCGCCGGGCTACGGGGGACACGAGACTCATCTTT. Amino acid sequence: CALGNRRATGDTRLIF.

To note about this clone: One junction end does not reproduce the germline sequence, and a read error may be involved. V and J are TRDV1 and TRDJ1; D is possibly TRDD3 (7 bases). CDR1 is TSWWSYY and CDR2 is QGS in the germline V gene. This CDR3 region has 19 residues. Here the CDR3 DNA reads TGTGCTCGTGGGGTACGAGCCTTCCGAAAACTCGACTGGGGCCCTAAACTCATCTTT. Amino acids: CARGVRAFRKLDWGPKLIF.

In regard to this clone: This clone may be a read error of a much larger clone one base away. Other DNA sequences of this sample code for an identical CDR3. The V and J genes are TRDV1 and TRDJ1, with TRDD3 matching over 8 bases. V shed 5 bases, J shed 0 bases, and the junction held 26 bases outside the gene matches. Germline CDR1 is TSWWSYY and CDR2 is QGS. CDR3 length: 22 residues. The CDR3 is CALGPPLPTTSLLGGNTDKLIF. CDR3 sequence (DNA): TGTGCTCTTGGGCCCCCGCTCCCTACGACATCTTTACTGGGGGGGAACACCGATAAACTCATCTTT.

Turning to this clone: A far larger clone is one base from this, pointing to a likely read error. V and J are TRDV1 and TRDJ1, with 9 bases that match TRDD3. Germline V lookup: CDR1 TSWWSYY, CDR2 QGS. The CDR3 contains 24 residues. V was pared by 0 bases and J by 7 bases, with 33 bases of the junction left unmatched. The CDR3 DNA follows: TGTGCTCTTGGGGAACTAACCCCTGGCCCTACGGCTTATACGTACTGGGGGAGACACAGTAAACTCATCTTT. Translation: CALGELTPGPTAYTYWGRHSKLIF.

As regards this clone: A read error is likely here: a far larger clone is one base away. Other DNA sequences in the same sample also yield this CDR3. The rearrangement links TRDV1 to TRDJ1, with 10 bases aligning to TRDD3. There are 23 residues in the CDR3. Germline loops: CDR1 TSWWSYY, CDR2 QGS. The DNA of the CDR3 is TGTGCTCTTGGGGAACGGCCTTCCTCACGTACTGGGGGATCGCTACAATACACTGATAAACTCATCTTT. It yields the protein CALGERPSSRTGGSLQYTDKLIF.

With respect to this clone: One base away lies a much larger clone, so this may be a sequencing read error. V usage is TRAV38-2/DV8 and J usage is TRDJ1, with D possibly matching TRDD2 (6 bases). The CDR3 has 22 residues. With 4 bases removed from V and 1 base from J, the gap between germline ends came to 35 bases. Germline loops: CDR1 TSESDYY, CDR2 QEAYKQQN. DNA for the CDR3: TGTGCTTATAGGGGTCGGGGCCTTCCATTTATTTCTGGGACATATTTCACCGATAAACTCATCTTT. Its protein is CAYRGRGLPFISGTYFTDKLIF.

About this clone: A single base is all that separates this from a far larger clone, so a read error is likely. Additional DNA sequences in this sample encode the identical CDR3. The chain couples TRDV1 to TRDJ1; 12 bases fit TRDD3. The junction had 18 bases not matched to a gene; V was cut back by 2 bases and J by 5 bases. There are 20 residues in the CDR3. Germline V gene sequence: CDR1 TSWWSYY, CDR2 QGS. DNA of the CDR3: TGTGCTCTTGGGGAATGGGCCATCCTACAACTGGGGGATACAACTGATAAACTCATCTTT. Translation: CALGEWAILQLGDTTDKLIF.

This clone is deemed large. Other DNA sequences from this sample encode an identical CDR3 as well. The chain is built from TRDV1 and TRDJ1; 12 nucleotides match TRDD3. This CDR3 comprises 24 residues. Germline-derived CDR1 and CDR2 are TSWWSYY and QGS. J gave up 0 bases and V 1 base, and 24 bases lay outside the gene matches. The CDR3 DNA follows: TGTGCTCTTGGGGAACGAGTTGCCATATACTGGGGGATACCCCCCACGTTGTACACCGATAAACTCATCTTT. It is translated as CALGERVAIYWGIPPTLYTDKLIF.

To note about this clone: One base away lies a much larger clone, so this may be a sequencing read error. The same CDR3 can be traced to other DNA sequences in this sample. The genes are TRDV1 and TRDJ1; 11 bases line up with TRDD3. This CDR3 contains 19 residues. Germline values: CDR1 TSWWSYY, CDR2 QGS. V was clipped by 0 bases and J by 5 bases; unmatched bases: 14. CDR3 in DNA: TGTGCTCTTGGGGAACTTCCCTACCTGGGGGATACTGGGGTAGATAAACTCATCTTT. As protein: CALGELPYLGDTGVDKLIF.

As concerns this clone: This sequence may be a read error, since a much larger clone differs from it by one base. In the same sample, other DNA sequences code for this CDR3. This chain joins TRDV2 and TRDJ3; 9 bases line up with TRDD3. The CDR3 runs to 21 residues. CDR1 is GEAIGNYY and CDR2 is EKD in the germline V gene. DNA of the CDR3: TGTGCCTGTGACACGGCCTTACTGGGGGAGAACCTATCCTGGGACACACGACAGATGTTTTTC. Translation gives CACDTALLGENLSWDTRQMFF.

This clone was counted between two and nine times. A much larger clone differs by one base, so this may be a read error. Other DNA sequences within the sample encode an identical CDR3. This chain joins TRDV1 and TRDJ1, with 7 bases lining up with TRDD3. The CDR3 has 18 amino acids. Germline CDR1 and CDR2: TSWWSYY and QGS. The CDR3 nucleotides are TGTGCTCTTGGGGACCCGAATGGGGGACTAGACTACACTGATAAACTCATCTTT. Its translation is CALGDPNGGLDYTDKLIF.

This chain links TRDV1 with TRDJ1, with TRDD3 identical over 10 bases. This CDR3 region has 19 residues. Germline V gene sequence: CDR1 TSWWSYY, CDR2 QGS. Trimming removed 1 base from V and 0 bases from J; junction bases left unmatched: 11. DNA for the CDR3: TGTGCTCTTGGGGAACGAACTACTTGGGGGATACTCAACACCGATAAACTCATCTTT. Translating gives CALGERTTWGILNTDKLIF.

A word on this clone: A far more abundant clone sits one base away, making this likely a read error. The rearrangement links TRDV2 to TRDJ3; 12 bases match TRDD3. Germline CDR1 reads GEAIGNYY; CDR2 reads EKD. This CDR3 region has 20 residues. The CDR3 sequence is CACDPVLGDTGSWDTLQMFF. The CDR3 region has the DNA TGTGCCTGTGACCCGGTACTGGGGGATACCGGATCCTGGGACACCCTACAGATGTTTTTC.

This clone is large. Different DNA sequences within this sample yield the same CDR3. The gene calls are TRDV1 and TRDJ1; D is unclear. V was clipped by 2 bases and J by 1 base, with 5 bases between them. The CDR3 is 13 residues long. Germline V CDR1 and CDR2: TSWWSYY, QGS. DNA for the CDR3: TGTGCTCTTGGGGAATTTGGCACCGATAAACTCATCTTT. It is translated as CALGEFGTDKLIF.

This clone has just a few counts. This could be a read error, since a much larger clone is one nucleotide away. Other DNA sequences in the sample encode the same CDR3. The chain has TRDV1 and TRDJ1; TRDD3 matches 8 bases. There are 23 residues in the CDR3. Germline trimming cut 4 bases from V and 5 bases from J; bases unmatched to any gene: 33. Germline V gene sequence: CDR1 TSWWSYY, CDR2 QGS. The CDR3 region has the DNA TGTGCTCTTGGGGTCCACCTCTTCCCCATAAGGGATACGGAGGGGGTATGGGCTGATAAACTCATCTTT. Its translation: CALGVHLFPIRDTEGVWADKLIF.

Comment on this clone: Given a far larger clone just one base away, this is likely a sequencing read error. The V and J genes are TRDV1 and TRDJ1; 10 positions match TRDD3. The CDR3 totals 20 residues. CDR1 and CDR2 (germline): TSWWSYY, QGS. J was trimmed by 0 bases and V by 1 base; bases with no gene match: 14. Written as DNA, the CDR3 is TGTGCTCTTGGGGAACCGGGCTTTCCTACTGGGGGATTGTACACCGATAAACTCATCTTT. Amino acids: CALGEPGFPTGGLYTDKLIF.

This clone is large (0.1 to 1%) within its sample. At the DNA level, this CDR3 is encoded by other sequences in the same sample as well. The chain uses TRDV2 and TRDJ3; 9 nucleotides agree with TRDD3. Germline CDR1 GEAIGNYY, CDR2 EKD. This CDR3 contains 20 residues. V shed 5 bases, J shed 2 bases, and the junction held 15 bases outside the gene matches. CDR3 coding DNA: TGTGCCTGTGTAGGCTGGTGGGGGATATTGCCTCCCTGGGACACCCGACAGATGTTTTTC. This gives the protein CACVGWWGILPPWDTRQMFF.

This clone was seen only once. Possible read error: a much larger clone is one base away. The sample holds other DNA sequences that translate to the same CDR3. The chain joins TRDV3 to TRDJ1, with 11 bases lining up with TRDD3. This CDR3 is built from 17 residues. Germline-derived CDR1 and CDR2 are TVYSNPD and GDNSRS (reference sequence). Here the CDR3 DNA reads TGTGCCTCTCTGAAAATGGGGGATACGACGTACACTGATAAACTCATCTTT. Translating gives CASLKMGDTTYTDKLIF.

A note on this clone: Just one base apart from a much larger clone, this may be a read error. The sample holds other DNA sequences that translate to the same CDR3. The rearrangement links TRDV1 to TRDJ1; TRDD3 matches at 7 bases. Germline assignment: CDR1 TSWWSYY and CDR2 QGS. The CDR3 length is 22 residues. V lost 0 bases, J lost 5 bases, and 27 bases stayed unmatched. CDR3 loop: CALGELRTVLPVLGISTDKLIF. The CDR3 coding sequence is TGTGCTCTTGGGGAACTGAGGACGGTACTACCTGTACTGGGGATTTCCACTGATAAACTCATCTTT.

Comment on this clone: A far larger clone is only one base removed, so a read error is likely. This rearrangement joins TRDV1 to TRDJ1; TRDD3 might be the D (6 bases). Germline V gene sequence: CDR1 TSWWSYY, CDR2 QGS. The CDR3 consists of 17 residues. V gave up 0 bases and J gave up 2 bases, with 16 bases separating them. In DNA form, the CDR3 reads TGTGCTCTTGGGGAACTAGCAGGGGATGGAAGGACCGATAAACTCATCTTT. This encodes CALGELAGDGRTDKLIF.

This clone was recorded a few times. A read error likely explains this, since a far larger clone differs by one base. The V gene is TRDV1, the J gene TRDJ1; maybe TRDD3 (6 bases). V was trimmed by 4 bases and J by 3 bases, leaving 36 bases between them. The CDR3 runs 22 residues. The V gene's germline CDR1 is TSWWSYY and CDR2 QGS. Here the CDR3 reads CALGGWRGWEIRRGSYPDKLIF. The CDR3 DNA reads as TGTGCTCTTGGGGGGTGGCGTGGCTGGGAGATACGCCGGGGGTCTTATCCCGATAAACTCATCTTT.

In its sample, this clone ranks as large. The V gene is TRDV1, the J gene TRDJ1; TRDD3 matches 13 bases. Germline V gene lookup returns CDR1 TSWWSYY and CDR2 QGS. Unmatched junction bases numbered 11, after V lost 0 bases and J lost 1 base. The CDR3 has 20 residues. The CDR3: CALGELIPSYWGIRTDKLIF. The CDR3, as DNA: TGTGCTCTTGGGGAACTAATCCCTTCCTACTGGGGGATACGCACCGATAAACTCATCTTT.

About this clone itself: This sequence may be a read error, since a much larger clone differs from it by one base. This chain uses TRDV1 with TRDJ2; 13 bases line up with TRDD3. CDR3 size: 23 residues. The germline V gene encodes CDR1 TSWWSYY and CDR2 QGS. CDR3 sequence: CALVGPYVRTGGYALGLTAELFF. The CDR3 DNA reads as TGTGCTCTTGTGGGGCCCTACGTCCGAACTGGGGGATACGCCCTGGGGTTGACAGCAGAACTCTTCTTT.

With regard to this clone: It is likely a read error: a sequence one base away is far more abundant. V is TRDV1 and J is TRDJ1; possible D gene TRDD2, 6 bases. The CDR3 runs to 21 residues. The germline V gene encodes CDR1 TSWWSYY and CDR2 QGS. The CDR3 region has the DNA TGTGCTCTTGGGGAATGTCTCCTACGAGGGGGCCGGGTGGGGTACACCGATAAACGCATCTTT. This gives the protein CALGECLLRGGRVGYTDKRIF.

In this sample, this clone turned up a few times. A read error is possible here, since a much larger clone lies one base away. The identical CDR3 is also encoded by other nucleotide sequences in the sample. The chain has TRDV1 and TRDJ1; tentatively, D is TRDD2 or TRDD3 (9 bases each). CDR1 is TSWWSYY and CDR2 is QGS in the germline V gene. This CDR3 spans 28 amino acids. The chain's CDR3 is CALIPPSYVELGIRVSPQGGPYTDKLIF. The DNA of the CDR3 is TGTGCTCTCATTCCCCCTTCCTACGTTGAGTTGGGGATACGCGTATCCCCTCAGGGAGGTCCTTACACTGATAAACTCATCTTT.

This clone is large within its sample. Other nucleotide sequences from this sample produce the same CDR3. This chain links TRDV1 with TRDJ1; TRDD2 might be the D (5 bases). The germline gives CDR1 TSWWSYY, CDR2 QGS. Trimming took 4 bases from V and 4 from J, leaving 28 bases between them. This CDR3 comprises 19 residues. The DNA of the CDR3 is TGTGCTCTTGGGGGACCCAATTCATTCCTCCCCCGGCCAAACGATAAACTCATCTTT. Its protein is CALGGPNSFLPRPNDKLIF.

Sample share makes this clone large. This chain links TRDV1 with TRDJ1; 13 bases agree with TRDD3. Germline trimming cut 2 bases from V and 5 bases from J; bases unmatched to any gene: 20. The CDR3 spans 21 residues. CDR1 and CDR2 (germline): TSWWSYY, QGS. This chain's CDR3 is CALGEARSSPHWGIRRDKLIF. The CDR3 region has the DNA TGTGCTCTTGGGGAAGCCCGGAGTTCGCCTCACTGGGGGATACGCAGGGATAAACTCATCTTT.

This clone was counted a few times. This may be a read error: a much more frequent sequence differs by one nucleotide. The sample holds other DNA sequences that translate to the same CDR3. V gene TRDV2 combines with J gene TRDJ3, with 8 bases identical to TRDD3. CDR1 GEAIGNYY and CDR2 EKD come from the germline V gene. This CDR3 is built from 19 residues. The CDR3 coding sequence is TGTGCCTGTGACACACACTGGGGGGCAAGCTCCTGGGACACTCGACAGATGTTTTTC. Translated, it gives CACDTHWGASSWDTRQMFF.

In regard to this clone: A far more abundant clone sits one base away, making this likely a read error. The J gene is TRDJ1, the V gene TRDV1; the match to TRDD3 covers 10 bases. The V gene's germline CDR1 is TSWWSYY and CDR2 QGS. After removal of 4 bases from V and 0 bases from J, the junction contained 17 bases not matched to a gene. CDR3 length: 20 amino acids. CDR3 sequence reads: CALGAEDPHWGMTYTDKLIF. The CDR3 bases are TGTGCTCTTGGGGCCGAGGACCCGCACTGGGGGATGACTTACACCGATAAACTCATCTTT.

Remarks on this clone: The junction does not match germline at one end; this may be a read error. The V call is TRDV1, the J call TRDJ3; possibly TRDD3 for D (6 bases). This CDR3 contains 16 residues. CDR1 is TSWWSYY and CDR2 is QGS in the germline V gene. In DNA form, the CDR3 reads TGTGCTCCTGGGGCCCTCCACTCCTGGGACACCCGACAGATGTTTTTC. Its translation: CAPGALHSWDTRQMFF.